This T cell receptor (beta chain) came from a study of T-cell reconstitution after alpha-beta-depleted transplantation in children. The study, taken as a whole, reports: The study traced high day-60 TCRbeta diversity in some patients to surviving recipient T cells and thymic progenitors. Alpha-beta T cells present about two months after transplant were reported to originate from several hundred expanded graft clones. Newly generated T cells supplied most T-cell counts and diversity one year post-transplant.

Preparation of the TCRbeta library was carried out with unique molecular identifiers. MiXCR, run by TCRdb on the PCR reads, gives a single entry per CDR3 protein. The repertoire consists of fewer than 550,000 distinct CDR3 sequences, with approximately 10% occurring once and the leading ten covering roughly 15%. The table lists this clonotype with many counts. Its specificity is unknown. This CDR3 is 12 amino acids long. J gave up 8 bases and V 5 bases, and 4 bases lay outside the gene matches. The rearrangement links TRBV12-3 or TRBV12-4 to TRBJ1-1; 8 positions agree with TRBD1. The starting material was PBMCs, mostly from graft donor cells, obtained 180 days after TCRalphabeta/CD19-depleted stem cell transplant. This TCR was recovered from a female patient aged 2-15 years who had a stem cell transplant for aplastic anemia, so the T cells may come from the graft donor. CDR3 sequence: CASSQRTGEAFF. CDR3 nucleotide sequence: TGTGCCAGCAGTCAACGGACAGGGGAAGCTTTCTTT.